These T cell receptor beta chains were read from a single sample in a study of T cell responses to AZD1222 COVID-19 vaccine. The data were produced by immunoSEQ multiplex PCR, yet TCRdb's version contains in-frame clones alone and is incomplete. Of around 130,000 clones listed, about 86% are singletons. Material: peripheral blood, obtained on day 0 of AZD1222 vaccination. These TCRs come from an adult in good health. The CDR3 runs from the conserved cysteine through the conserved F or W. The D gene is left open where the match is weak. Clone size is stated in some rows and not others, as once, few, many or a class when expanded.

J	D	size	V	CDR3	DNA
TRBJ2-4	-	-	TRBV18	CASSPNPGGLAKNIQYF	TGTGCCAGCTCACCGAACCCAGGAGGACTAGCCAAAAACATTCAGTACTTC
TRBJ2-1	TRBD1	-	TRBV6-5	CASRPGTVYNEQFF	TGTGCCAGCAGGCCCGGGACAGTCTACAATGAGCAGTTCTTC
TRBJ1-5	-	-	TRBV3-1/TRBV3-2	CASSHGISNQPQHF	TGTGCCAGCAGCCACGGAATTAGCAATCAGCCCCAGCATTTT
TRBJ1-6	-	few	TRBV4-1	CASSQNTNNSPLHF	TGCGCCAGCAGCCAGAACACCAATAATTCACCCCTCCACTTT
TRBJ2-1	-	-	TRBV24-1	CATSDLRGAKADEQFF	TGTGCCACCAGTGATTTACGGGGAGCGAAGGCTGATGAGCAGTTCTTC
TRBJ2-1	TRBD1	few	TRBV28	CASSLGTGHNEQFF	TGTGCCAGCAGCCTCGGGACAGGCCACAATGAGCAGTTCTTC
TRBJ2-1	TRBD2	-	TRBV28	CASMRGTKSNEQFF	TGTGCCAGCATGCGGGGGACTAAAAGCAATGAGCAGTTCTTC
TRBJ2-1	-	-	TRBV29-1	CSVEEGSNEQFF	TGCAGCGTTGAAGAGGGGAGCAATGAGCAGTTCTTC
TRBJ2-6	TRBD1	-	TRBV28	CASSTGDRAGANVLTF	TGTGCCAGCAGTACTGGGGACAGGGCTGGGGCCAACGTCCTGACTTTC
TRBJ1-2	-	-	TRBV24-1	CATSDQWGDGYTF	TGTGCCACCAGTGATCAATGGGGGGATGGCTACACCTTC